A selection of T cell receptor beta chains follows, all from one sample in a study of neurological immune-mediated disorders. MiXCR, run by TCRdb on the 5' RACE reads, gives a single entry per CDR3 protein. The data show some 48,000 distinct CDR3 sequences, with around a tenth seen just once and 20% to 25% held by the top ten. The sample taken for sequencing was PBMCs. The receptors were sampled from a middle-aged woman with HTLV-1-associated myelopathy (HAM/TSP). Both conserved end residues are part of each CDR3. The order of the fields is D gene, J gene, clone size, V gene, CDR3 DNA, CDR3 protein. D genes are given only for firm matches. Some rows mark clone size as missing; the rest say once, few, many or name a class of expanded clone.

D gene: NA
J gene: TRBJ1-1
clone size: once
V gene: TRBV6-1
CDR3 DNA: TGTGCCAACAGTCTAGGGGGAGGGACTGAAGCTTTCTTT
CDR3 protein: CANSLGGGTEAFF

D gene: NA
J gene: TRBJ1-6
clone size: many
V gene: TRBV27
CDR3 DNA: TGTGCCAGCAGTTTCGACGGCAGGGATTCACCCCTCCACTTT
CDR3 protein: CASSFDGRDSPLHF

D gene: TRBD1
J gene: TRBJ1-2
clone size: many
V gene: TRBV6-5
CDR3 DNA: TGTGCCAGCAGTTACCAGGGGGACGGCTATGGCTACACCTTC
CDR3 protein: CASSYQGDGYGYTF

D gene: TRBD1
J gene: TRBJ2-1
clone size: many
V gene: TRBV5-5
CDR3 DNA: TGTGCCAGCACCGACCCACCCGGGACAGGCTACAATGAGCAGTTCTTC
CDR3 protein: CASTDPPGTGYNEQFF

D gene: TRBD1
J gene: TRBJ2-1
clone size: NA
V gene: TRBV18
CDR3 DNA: TGTGCCAGCTCACCCGGGACAGCAGAGCAGTTCTTC
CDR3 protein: CASSPGTAEQFF

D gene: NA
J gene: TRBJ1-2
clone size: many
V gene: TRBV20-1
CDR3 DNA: TGCAGTGCCCTGGGTGGGGCAGGGCCTAACTATGGCTACACCTTC
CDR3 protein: CSALGGAGPNYGYTF

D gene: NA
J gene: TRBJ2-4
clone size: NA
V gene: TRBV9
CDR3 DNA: TGTGCCAGCAGCGTCAGTGGGGCCAAAAACAGTCAGTACTTC
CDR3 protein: CASSVSGAKNSQYF

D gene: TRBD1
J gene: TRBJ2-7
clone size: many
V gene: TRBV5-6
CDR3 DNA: TGTGCCAGCAGCTTCCGGGACAGGGTTTGGTACGAGCAGTACTTC
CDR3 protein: CASSFRDRVWYEQYF

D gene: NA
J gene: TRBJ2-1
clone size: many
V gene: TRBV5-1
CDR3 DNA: TGCGCCAGCAGAACGGATATCAATGAGCAGTTCTTC
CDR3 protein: CASRTDINEQFF

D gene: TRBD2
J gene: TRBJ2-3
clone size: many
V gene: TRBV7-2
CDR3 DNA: TGTGCCAGCAGCTTGGTCCTAGCGGAAAGCACAGATACGCAGTATTTT
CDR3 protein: CASSLVLAESTDTQYF

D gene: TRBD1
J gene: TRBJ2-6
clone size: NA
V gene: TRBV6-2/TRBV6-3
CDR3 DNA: TGTGCCAGCACGGAATGGACAGGGAATCCCTCTGGGGCCAACGTCCTGACTTTC
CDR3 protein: CASTEWTGNPSGANVLTF

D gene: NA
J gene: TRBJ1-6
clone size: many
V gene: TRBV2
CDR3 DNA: TGTGCCAGCAGTGAAGTTTCTGATTCACCCCTCCACTTT
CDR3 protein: CASSEVSDSPLHF

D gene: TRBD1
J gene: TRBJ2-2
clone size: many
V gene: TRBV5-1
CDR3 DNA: TGCGCCAGCAGCTTCACAGGGGGGAGTCCCGGGGAGCTGTTTTTT
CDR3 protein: CASSFTGGSPGELFF

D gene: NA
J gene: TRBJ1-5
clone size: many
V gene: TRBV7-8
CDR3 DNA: TGTGCCAGCAGCTCCCTTTCCAATAGCAATCAGCCCCAGCATTTT
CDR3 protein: CASSSLSNSNQPQHF

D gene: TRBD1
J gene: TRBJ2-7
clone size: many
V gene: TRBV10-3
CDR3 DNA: TGTGCCATCAGTGAAGGACAGGGGGCCCCCTACGAGCAGTACTTC
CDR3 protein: CAISEGQGAPYEQYF

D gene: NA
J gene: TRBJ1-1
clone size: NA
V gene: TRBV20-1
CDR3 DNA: TGCAGTGCTGGGGGGAGCACTGAAGCTTTCTTT
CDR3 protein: CSAGGSTEAFF

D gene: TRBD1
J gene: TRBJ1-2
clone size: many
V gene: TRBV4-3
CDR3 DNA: TGCGCCAGCAGCCCTCGCCAGGGGGGGTATGGCTACACCTTC
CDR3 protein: CASSPRQGGYGYTF

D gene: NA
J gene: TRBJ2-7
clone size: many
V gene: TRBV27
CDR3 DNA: TGTGCCAGCAGTCGTACGACAGATTTCTACGAGCAGTACTTC
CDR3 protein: CASSRTTDFYEQYF

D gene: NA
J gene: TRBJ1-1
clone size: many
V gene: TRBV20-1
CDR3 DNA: TGCAGTGCTAGAGTCCCAGGGATGAACACTGAAGCTTTCTTT
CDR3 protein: CSARVPGMNTEAFF

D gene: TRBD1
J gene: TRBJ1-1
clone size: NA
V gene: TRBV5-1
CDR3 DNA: TGCGCCAGCAGCTTGGACAGGGGGCGTGAAGCTTTCTTT
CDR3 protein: CASSLDRGREAFF

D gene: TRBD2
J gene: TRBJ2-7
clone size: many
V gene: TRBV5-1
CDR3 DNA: TGCGCCAGCAGCTCCACGGGGGGGCCCGACGAGCAGTACTTC
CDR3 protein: CASSSTGGPDEQYF

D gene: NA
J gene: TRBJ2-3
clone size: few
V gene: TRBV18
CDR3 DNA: TGTGCCAGCTCACCGGGACCGACTAGAGATACGCAGTATTTT
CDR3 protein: CASSPGPTRDTQYF

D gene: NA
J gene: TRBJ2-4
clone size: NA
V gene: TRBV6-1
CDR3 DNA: TGTGCCAGCAGTACGCCGGGACAAGGTGCCAAAAACATTCAGTACTTC
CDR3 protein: CASSTPGQGAKNIQYF

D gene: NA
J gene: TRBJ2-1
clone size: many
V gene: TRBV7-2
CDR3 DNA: TGTGCCAGCAGCTTAGCAGGGGCCTACAATGAGCAGTTCTTC
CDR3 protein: CASSLAGAYNEQFF

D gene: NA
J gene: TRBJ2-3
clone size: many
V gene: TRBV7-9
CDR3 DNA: TGTGCCAGCAGCTTAGCAGATACGCAGTATTTT
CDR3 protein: CASSLADTQYF